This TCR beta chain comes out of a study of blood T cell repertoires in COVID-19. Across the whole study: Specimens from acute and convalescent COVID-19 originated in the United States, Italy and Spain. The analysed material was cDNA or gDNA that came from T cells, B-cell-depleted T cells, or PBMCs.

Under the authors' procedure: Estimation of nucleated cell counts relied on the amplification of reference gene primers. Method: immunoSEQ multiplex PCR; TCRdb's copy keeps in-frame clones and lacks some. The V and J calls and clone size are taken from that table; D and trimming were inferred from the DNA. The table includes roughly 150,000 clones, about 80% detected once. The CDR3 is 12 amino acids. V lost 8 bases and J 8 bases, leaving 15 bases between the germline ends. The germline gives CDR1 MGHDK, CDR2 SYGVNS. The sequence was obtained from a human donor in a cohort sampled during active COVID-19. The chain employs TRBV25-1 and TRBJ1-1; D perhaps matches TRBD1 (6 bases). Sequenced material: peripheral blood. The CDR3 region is CASGRGRGEAFF. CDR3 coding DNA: TGTGCCAGCGGCAGGGGACGGGGCGAAGCTTTCTTT.